This T cell receptor (beta chain) emerged from a study of regulatory T cells in long-lasting Graves disease. Study findings and constraints: It was in persistent disease that TRBV28, TRBJ1-2 and TRBJ2-5 were favored.

V lost 10 bases to trimming and J lost 3 bases, with 13 bases between them. CDR3 length: 12 amino acids. Germline V gene sequence: CDR1 SGHVS, CDR2 FQNEAQ. CDR3-region Arm-PCR and iRepertoire HTBI primers produced the TCR beta libraries. Source study methods: Overall, samples carried approximately 60 TRBV and 13 to 15 TRBJ segments. Each CDR3 protein is one row after TCRdb ran MiXCR on the multiplex PCR reads. The V and J calls shown here were made by TCRdb, not taken from the authors' results. Among 350,000 to 450,000 distinct CDR3 sequences, roughly 21% were seen once, and the ten largest hold 13% to 15%. Specified time point: persistent/refractory GD, antithyroid drugs over 5 years with positive TRAb. With RNA extracted from PBMCs as input, the TCR library was made. It was an endocrinology department in Xi'an, China, that provided the patients. Nine milliliters of peripheral blood went into EDTA tubes.

This clonotype was detected ten times or more. The antigen is unknown. The V call is TRBV7-8, the J call TRBJ2-7; D is perhaps TRBD2 (6 bases). The sample consisted of peripheral blood mononuclear cells (PBMCs), taken when the disease was refractory, from a patient treated with antithyroid drugs. This receptor was identified in a female donor with Graves disease. The CDR3 nucleotides read TGTGCCACCCGCGAAGCGGGCTACGAGCAGTACTTC. The encoded protein is CATREAGYEQYF.